This TCR beta chain was sequenced for a study of T cell changes during pregnancy in multiple sclerosis. Trimming left V 3 bases short and J 0 bases short, with 2 bases between. CDR3 length: 12 residues. Germline V gene sequence: CDR1 SGHVS, CDR2 FNYEAQ. TCRdb's table, derived via immunoSEQ multiplex PCR, lists solely in-frame clones and lacks some. Counted here are almost 35,000 clones, around nine tenths occurring once; the ten biggest clones make up about 10%. This sequence joins TRBV7-6 and TRBJ1-1; D uncertain. The TCR was taken from a female donor with multiple sclerosis, enrolled in a pregnancy study. The sequencing here drew on CD8+ T cells from peripheral blood mononuclear cells, taken before pregnancy. Here the CDR3 reads CASSFMNTEAFF. The DNA for the CDR3 is TGTGCCAGCAGCTTTATGAACACTGAAGCTTTCTTT. The entire variable domain, with the rest obtained from reference TRBV7-6 and TRBJ1-1, is as follows: GAGVSQSPRYKVTKRGQDVALRCDPISGHVSLYWYRQALGQGPEFLTYFNYEAQQDKSGLPNDRFSAERPEGSISTLTIQRTEQRDSAMYRCASSFMNTEAFFGQGTRLTVV.